The rows below give T cell receptor beta chains drawn from one sample of a study of graft-versus-host responses after intestinal transplantation. Data came from immunoSEQ multiplex PCR; TCRdb stores just in-frame clones and leaves some out. The sample holds more than 9,500 clones, around 30% seen once. Sequences were derived from alloreactive CD8+ T cells from a mixed lymphocyte reaction culture, sampled before intestinal transplant. These receptors came from a human patient who received an intestinal transplant. The CDR3 runs from the conserved cysteine through the conserved F or W. D genes are given only for firm matches. The size field is filled for only some rows; it gives once, few, many or a size class.

TRBJ2-7 | - | 14 | TRBV6-5 | - | TGTGCCAGCAGTTATATGACTATACCCTACGAGCAGTACTTC | CASSYMTIPYEQYF
TRBJ2-7 | few | 14 | TRBV6-1 | - | TGTGCCAGCAGTGAGGTCCCAGCGGCCTACGAGCAGTACTTC | CASSEVPAAYEQYF
TRBJ1-2 | - | 16 | TRBV10-3 | TRBD1 | TGTGCCATCAGTGAGACAGGGGCCCTACTAAACTATGGCTACACCTTC | CAISETGALLNYGYTF
TRBJ1-1 | - | 16 | TRBV11-2 | - | TGTGCCAGCAGCTTTGAGTACGGGCGCATGAACACTGAAGCTTTCTTT | CASSFEYGRMNTEAFF
TRBJ2-7 | - | 15 | TRBV6-5 | - | TGTGCCAGCAGTTACTCGAACCGGTACTCCTACGAGCAGTACTTC | CASSYSNRYSYEQYF
TRBJ2-7 | once | 15 | TRBV11-2 | TRBD1 | TGTGCCAGCAGCTTATTGGGGACAGCCTCCTACGAGCAGTACTTC | CASSLLGTASYEQYF
TRBJ2-7 | - | 18 | TRBV7-9 | TRBD2 | TGTGCCAGCAGCCCCGTATGGGACGCGGGAGAGCCGGCCTACGAGCAGTACTTC | CASSPVWDAGEPAYEQYF
TRBJ2-1 | - | 15 | TRBV5-3 | - | TGTGCCAGCAGCCTTGGACCAAGCTCCTACAATGAGCAGTTCTTC | CASSLGPSSYNEQFF
TRBJ2-7 | medium-sized | 11 | TRBV7-2 | - | TGTGCCAGCAGCGACGTATACGAGCAGTACTTC | CASSDVYEQYF
TRBJ1-5 | few | 13 | TRBV5-8 | - | TGTGCCAGCAGCTTGACAAGCAATCAGCCCCAGCATTTT | CASSLTSNQPQHF
TRBJ2-7 | few | 16 | TRBV10-3 | - | TGTGCCATCAGTGAGCGGGCTCCAGGTTGGGGCTACGAGCAGTACTTC | CAISERAPGWGYEQYF
TRBJ1-6 | few | 12 | TRBV9 | - | TGTGCCAGCAGCCCCCAACACCAACCCCTCCACTTT | CASSPQHQPLHF
TRBJ2-1 | few | 16 | TRBV4-2 | TRBD2 | TGTGCCAGCAGCTTTGGACTAGCGGGAGTGGGCAATGAGCAGTTCTTC | CASSFGLAGVGNEQFF
TRBJ2-1 | - | 13 | TRBV2 | TRBD2 | TGTGCCAGTAGCGGGATGTCCTACAATGAGCAGTTCTTC | CASSGMSYNEQFF
TRBJ2-5 | - | 16 | TRBV7-9 | TRBD2 | TGTGCCAGCAGCTTATATCTAGCGGGAGGCCAAGAGACCCAGTACTTC | CASSLYLAGGQETQYF
TRBJ2-5 | - | 17 | TRBV28 | - | TGTGCCAGCAGTTTGTACAACGAGGGGGGGTACCAAGAGACCCAGTACTTC | CASSLYNEGGYQETQYF
TRBJ2-7 | - | 16 | TRBV4-1 | - | TGCGCCAGCAGCCAAGGGTCGTCGGGGCGCTCCTACGAGCAGTACTTC | CASSQGSSGRSYEQYF
TRBJ1-5 | few | 14 | TRBV6-1 | - | TGTGCCAGCAGTGAAGGGGGAAGCAATCAGCCCCAGCATTTT | CASSEGGSNQPQHF
TRBJ1-1 | few | 12 | TRBV28 | TRBD1 | TGTGCCAGCAGTCAGGGGGAGACTGAAGCTTTCTTT | CASSQGETEAFF
TRBJ1-6 | - | 15 | TRBV27 | - | TGTGCCAGCAGAATCACAGGGTCAGGGGATTCACCCCTCCACTTT | CASRITGSGDSPLHF
TRBJ2-3 | few | 14 | TRBV27 | - | TGTGCCAGCAGTTTATACAGCCCCACAGATACGCAGTATTTT | CASSLYSPTDTQYF
TRBJ2-7 | few | 13 | TRBV19 | - | TGTGCCACCGCGGGGTCGAGCTCCTACGAGCAGTACTTC | CATAGSSSYEQYF
TRBJ2-7 | - | 13 | TRBV5-8 | - | TGTGCCAGCACCGAAGGGACAAACTACGAGCAGTACTTC | CASTEGTNYEQYF
TRBJ2-7 | medium-sized | 13 | TRBV11-2 | - | TGTGCCAGCAGCTTAGAACCTTCCTACGAGCAGTACTTC | CASSLEPSYEQYF
TRBJ2-7 | once | 13 | TRBV9 | - | TGTGCCAGCAGCGCCCCGACAGATTACGAGCAGTACTTC | CASSAPTDYEQYF
TRBJ1-2 | few | 13 | TRBV28 | TRBD1 | TGTGCCAGCGGCGACAGGGGACGCGATGGCTACACCTTC | CASGDRGRDGYTF
TRBJ2-7 | - | 16 | TRBV18 | TRBD1 | TGTGCCAGCTCACCAAGTAGGAAGGGGGCTTTCTACGAGCAGTACTTC | CASSPSRKGAFYEQYF
TRBJ2-1 | - | 14 | TRBV4-1 | - | TGCGCCAGCAGCCAGGCTCAGGGTTGGGATGAGCAGTTCTTC | CASSQAQGWDEQFF
TRBJ1-1 | - | 14 | TRBV5-8 | TRBD1 | TGTGCCAGCAGCCCTGGGACAGCGAACACTGAAGCTTTCTTT | CASSPGTANTEAFF
TRBJ2-7 | - | 14 | TRBV27 | - | TGTGCCAGCAGTTTACAGGGTAGCTCCTACGAGCAGTACTTC | CASSLQGSSYEQYF
TRBJ1-1 | medium-sized | 14 | TRBV23-1 | - | TGCGCCAGCAGACCCGGGCGGGGAAACACTGAAGCTTTCTTT | CASRPGRGNTEAFF
TRBJ1-5 | - | 16 | TRBV9 | TRBD1 | TGTGCCAGCAGCCCCCATGACAGGGAGAGCAATCAGCCCCAGCATTTT | CASSPHDRESNQPQHF
TRBJ2-7 | - | 14 | TRBV6-1 | TRBD2 | TGTGCCAGCAGTGACCCGGGACTAGCCCACGAGCAGTACTTC | CASSDPGLAHEQYF
TRBJ2-1 | - | 15 | TRBV28 | - | TGTGCCAGCAGTTTTCCTCTCGACAGCTACAATGAGCAGTTCTTC | CASSFPLDSYNEQFF
TRBJ1-2 | - | 16 | TRBV4-1 | - | TGCGCCAGCAGCCAAGATCGAGACGAAGATTGGTATGGCTACACCTTC | CASSQDRDEDWYGYTF
TRBJ2-3 | - | 15 | TRBV7-2 | TRBD1 | TGTGCCAGCGGTAGACAGGGGCCAAGCACAGATACGCAGTATTTT | CASGRQGPSTDTQYF
TRBJ1-1 | medium-sized | 13 | TRBV27 | - | TGTGCCAGCAGTTTATCCACAACCCAAGAAGCTTTCTTT | CASSLSTTQEAFF
TRBJ1-4 | - | 13 | TRBV4-1 | - | TGCGCCAGCAGCCAAGTACAGGGTGAAAAACTGTTTTTT | CASSQVQGEKLFF
TRBJ1-1 | few | 15 | TRBV5-1 | TRBD1 | TGCGCCAGCAGCCCCTATAGGGACAGGGGATCTGAAGCTTTCTTT | CASSPYRDRGSEAFF
TRBJ1-4 | - | 11 | TRBV11-2 | - | TGTGCCAGCAGCTTGGGTGAAAAACTGTTTTTT | CASSLGEKLFF
TRBJ1-1 | medium-sized | 14 | TRBV4-1 | - | TGCGCCAGCAGATGGACAGTCATGAACACTGAAGCTTTCTTT | CASRWTVMNTEAFF
TRBJ2-3 | - | 15 | TRBV7-6 | - | TGTGCCAGCAGCTTAGGGGTCGGGAGTACAGATACGCAGTATTTT | CASSLGVGSTDTQYF
TRBJ2-5 | - | 13 | TRBV7-9 | - | TGTGCCAGCAGCTTAGGACTCCAAGAGACCCAGTACTTC | CASSLGLQETQYF
TRBJ1-5 | few | 16 | TRBV27 | - | TGTGCCAGCCGCCCCGCGGTAACGGGATATAGACAGCCCCAGCATTTT | CASRPAVTGYRQPQHF
TRBJ2-5 | - | 15 | TRBV5-1 | - | TGCGCCAGCAGCTTGGCCGGGCGGGGACAAGAGACCCAGTACTTC | CASSLAGRGQETQYF
TRBJ2-1 | few | 14 | TRBV4-3 | - | TGCGCCAGCAGCCAAGACTCCCACTACAATGAGCAGTTCTTC | CASSQDSHYNEQFF